This TCR beta chain was found in a study of CD8+CD57+ T cells in acquired aplastic anemia. In the study overall: Yields of DNA that came from sorted CD4+ and CD8+ cells averaged roughly 3.3 ug. Study-level findings and limits: Under 35 was the count of CD8+ CDR3 sequences that patients shared with controls. Levels of CD8+ Simpson's diversity were not significantly distinct in patients versus controls.

Sequenced patients had shown CD8+CD57+ cell expansion by flow cytometry. No patient had been given any therapy when blood was sampled. As to this clonotype: The antigen remains unidentified.

TCR beta VDJ combinations and CDR3 sequences were profiled from genomic DNA. From the reads, TCRdb called clonotypes with MiXCR, one entry per CDR3 protein. The sample lists about 150,000 distinct CDR3 sequences; about 50% were seen once. Germline V gene lookup returns CDR1 KGHDR and CDR2 SFDVKD. The CDR3 has 15 residues. V shed 4 bases and J 7 bases; nucleotides not matched to a gene: 6. The V call is TRBV24-1, the J call TRBJ2-3; 11 nucleotides align to TRBD1. The receptor's source is a human donor with aplastic anemia. Sequenced: sorted CD4+, CD8+, or CD8+CD57+ T cells (not recorded which) from PBMCs. CDR3 DNA sequence: TGTGCCACCAGTGACCAAGGACAGGGGGCAAATACGCAGTATTTT. Protein: CATSDQGQGANTQYF.